This TCR beta chain was found in a study of human T cells and chemical hapten exposure. Study overall: Diagnoses of alopecia areata, totalis or universalis occurred in mostly female patients.

Study-level points and caveats: Significantly greater numbers of large CDR3 similarity clusters came from expanded TCRs than from controls. TCRs exceeding 1 in 1000 frequency stayed unchanged with DPC sensitization.

A single record per CDR3 protein comes from TCRdb applying MiXCR to the RACE reads. The sample consists of 240,000 or so distinct CDR3 sequences, approximately 8.6% of them appearing once. Time point defined: pre-sensitization, week 0. Treatment noted: therapeutic diphenylcyclopropenone sensitization with weekly scalp DPC. This clonotype was counted only a few times. What it binds is unknown. CDR1 is LNHDA, CDR2 SQIVND, per germline (reference sequence). The length of the CDR3 is 14 residues. V lost 7 bases and J 5 bases, leaving 14 bases between the germline ends. This receptor was identified in a woman in her 40s with alopecia areata. Some clones in this sample may be carry-over from other donors' samples. Here the sequenced sample was whole blood, taken in connection with sensitization to the hapten diphenylcyclopropenone (DPC). V gene TRBV19 combines with J gene TRBJ2-2; D might be TRBD2 (6 bases). The CDR3 DNA sequence: TGTGCCAGTAATGAGAAAGCGGGTACCGGGGAGCTGTTTTTT. Translated, it gives CASNEKAGTGELFF.